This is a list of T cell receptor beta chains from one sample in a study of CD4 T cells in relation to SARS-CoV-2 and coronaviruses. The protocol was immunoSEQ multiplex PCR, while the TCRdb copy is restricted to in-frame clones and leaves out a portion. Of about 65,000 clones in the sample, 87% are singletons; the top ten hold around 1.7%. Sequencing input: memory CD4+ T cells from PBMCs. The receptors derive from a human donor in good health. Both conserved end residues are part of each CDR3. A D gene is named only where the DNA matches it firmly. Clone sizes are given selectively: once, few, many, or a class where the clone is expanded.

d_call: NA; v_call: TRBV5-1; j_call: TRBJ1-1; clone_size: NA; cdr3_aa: CASSLDRVNTEAFF; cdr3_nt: TGCGCCAGCAGCTTGGACAGAGTGAACACTGAAGCTTTCTTT
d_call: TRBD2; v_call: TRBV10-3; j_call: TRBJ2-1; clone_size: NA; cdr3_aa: CAISVSGVAGGYEQFF; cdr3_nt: TGTGCCATCAGTGTAAGCGGCGTAGCGGGGGGCTATGAGCAGTTCTTC
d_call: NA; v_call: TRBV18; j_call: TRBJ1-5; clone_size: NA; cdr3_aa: CASSRGEDQPQHF; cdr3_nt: TGTGCCAGCTCACGGGGAGAGGATCAGCCCCAGCATTTT
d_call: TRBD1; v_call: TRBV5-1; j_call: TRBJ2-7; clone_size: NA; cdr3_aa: CASSSGDRGQYF; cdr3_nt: TGCGCCAGCAGCTCGGGAGACAGGGGGCAGTACTTC
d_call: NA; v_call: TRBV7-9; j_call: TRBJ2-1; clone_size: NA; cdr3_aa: CASSFWRSSYNEQFF; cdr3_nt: TGTGCCAGCAGCTTCTGGCGAAGCTCCTACAATGAGCAGTTCTTC
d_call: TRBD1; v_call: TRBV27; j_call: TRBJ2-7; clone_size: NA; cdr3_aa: CASSFRPGQGASYEQYF; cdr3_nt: TGTGCCAGCAGTTTTAGGCCGGGACAGGGGGCCTCCTACGAGCAGTACTTC
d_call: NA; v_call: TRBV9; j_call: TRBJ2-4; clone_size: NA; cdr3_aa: CASSVGGRLQNIQYF; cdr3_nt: TGTGCCAGCAGCGTAGGGGGACGTCTCCAAAACATTCAGTACTTC
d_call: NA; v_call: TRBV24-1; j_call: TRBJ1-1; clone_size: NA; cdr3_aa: CATSDARTENTEAFF; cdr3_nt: TGTGCCACCAGTGATGCACGGACAGAGAACACTGAAGCTTTCTTT
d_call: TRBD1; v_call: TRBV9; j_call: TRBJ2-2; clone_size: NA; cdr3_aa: CASSVDQGARELFF; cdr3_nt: TGTGCCAGCAGCGTAGATCAGGGGGCTCGGGAGCTGTTTTTT
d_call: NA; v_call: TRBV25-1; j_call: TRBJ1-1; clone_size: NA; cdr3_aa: CASSDPGDGAFF; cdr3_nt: TGTGCCAGCAGTGACCCAGGGGATGGAGCTTTCTTT
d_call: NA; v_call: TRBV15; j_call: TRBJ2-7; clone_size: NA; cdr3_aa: CATSREGTEAYEQYF; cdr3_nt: TGTGCCACCAGCCGTGAGGGAACAGAAGCCTACGAGCAGTACTTC
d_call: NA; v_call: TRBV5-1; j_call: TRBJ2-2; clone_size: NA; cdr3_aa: CASSLEGTGELFF; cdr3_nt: TGCGCCAGCAGCTTGGAAGGGACCGGGGAGCTGTTTTTT
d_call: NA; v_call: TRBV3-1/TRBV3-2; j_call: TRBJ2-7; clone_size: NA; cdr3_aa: CASSPHRQGGGPEQYF; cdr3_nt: TGTGCCAGCAGCCCTCACCGTCAGGGTGGCGGGCCCGAGCAGTACTTC
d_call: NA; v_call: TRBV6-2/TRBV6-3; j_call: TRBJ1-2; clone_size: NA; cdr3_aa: CASSRDSNYGYTF; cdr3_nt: TGTGCCAGCAGCCGAGACAGCAACTATGGCTACACCTTC
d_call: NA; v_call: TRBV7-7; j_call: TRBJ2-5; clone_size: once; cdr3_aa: CASSLGGTLGETQYF; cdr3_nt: TGTGCTAGCAGCTTAGGCGGGACATTGGGGGAGACCCAGTACTTC
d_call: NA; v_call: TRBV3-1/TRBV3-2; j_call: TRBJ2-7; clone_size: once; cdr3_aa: CASSSVGEQYF; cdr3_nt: TGTGCCAGCAGCTCCGTAGGGGAGCAGTACTTC
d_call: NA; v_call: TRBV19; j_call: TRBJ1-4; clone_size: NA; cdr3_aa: CASSIARDRNEKLFF; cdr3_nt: TGTGCCAGTAGTATAGCTCGAGACAGGAATGAAAAACTGTTTTTT
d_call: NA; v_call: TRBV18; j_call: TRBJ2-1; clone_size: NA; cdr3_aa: CASSPPAGARYNEQFF; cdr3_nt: TGTGCCAGCTCACCACCGGCAGGGGCTCGATACAATGAGCAGTTCTTC
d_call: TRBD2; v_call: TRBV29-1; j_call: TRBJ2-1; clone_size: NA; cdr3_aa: CSASLAALLYNEQFF; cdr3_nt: TGCAGCGCCTCGCTAGCGGCGCTCCTCTACAATGAGCAGTTCTTC
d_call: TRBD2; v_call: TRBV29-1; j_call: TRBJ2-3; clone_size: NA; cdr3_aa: CSGRSGTTDTQYF; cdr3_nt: TGCAGCGGACGTAGCGGGACCACAGATACGCAGTATTTT
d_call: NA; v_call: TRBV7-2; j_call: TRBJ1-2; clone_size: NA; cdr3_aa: CASSLSWGTNYGYTF; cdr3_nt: TGTGCCAGCAGCTTATCGTGGGGTACTAACTATGGCTACACCTTC
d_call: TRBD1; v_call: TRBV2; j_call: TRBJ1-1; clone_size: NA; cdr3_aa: CASSAGTGGGTEAFF; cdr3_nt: TGTGCCAGCAGTGCCGGGACAGGGGGCGGGACTGAAGCTTTCTTT
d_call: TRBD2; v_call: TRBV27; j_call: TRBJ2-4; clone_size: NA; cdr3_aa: CASSLEGTSGSPWSGNIQYF; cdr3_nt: TGTGCCAGCAGTTTAGAAGGGACTAGCGGGAGCCCCTGGTCTGGAAACATTCAGTACTTC